This entry lists 23 T cell receptor beta chains sequenced from one sample in a study of T cells in Graves' hyperthyroidism and ophthalmopathy. Regions amplified from RNA transcripts were the TCR beta CDR3 regions. HTBI primers were the set used in a first-round RT-PCR of the TCR CDR3. TCRdb fed the multiplex PCR reads into MiXCR, producing one record per CDR3 protein. Of around 420,000 distinct CDR3 sequences in the sample, roughly an eighth were seen once. The material sequenced was blood. The receptors were sampled from a woman younger than 30 with Graves' hyperthyroidism.

This clonotype was recorded at least ten times. CDR3 residues: CAWTSGRTEAFF. CDR3 DNA sequence: TGTGCCTGGACGTCAGGGAGGACTGAAGCTTTCTTT. The chain uses TRBV30 and TRBJ1-1; possibly TRBD1 for D (5 bases). The V end lost 4 bases, the J end lost 5 bases, and 11 bases lay between the germline ends. Germline assignment: CDR1 GTSNPN and CDR2 SVGIG (reference sequence). The CDR3 extends over 12 amino acids.

V and J are TRBV12-3 or TRBV12-4 and TRBJ2-1, with 14 bases matching TRBD2. V shed 5 bases, J shed 9 bases, and the junction held 12 bases outside the gene matches. CDR3 length: 17 residues. The CDR3 spells CASSLPGTSGRGGEQFF. Here the CDR3 DNA reads TGTGCCAGCAGTCTCCCCGGGACTAGCGGGAGAGGCGGTGAGCAGTTCTTC.

This clonotype came up a few times. The chain uses TRBV5-1 and TRBJ2-3; maybe TRBD2 (6 bases). The germline V and J ends were trimmed by 7 bases and 1 base, with 19 bases remaining between them. Per germline, CDR1 SGHRS and CDR2 YFSETQ. The CDR3 contains 16 residues. DNA for the CDR3: TGCGCCAGCGGGGAGGAGCAGGCGGTCCGCACAGATACGCAGTATTTT. It yields the protein CASGEEQAVRTDTQYF.

Many counts were recorded for this clonotype. J is TRBJ1-1 and V is TRBV2; TRBD1 aligns across 7 bases. The CDR3 totals 13 residues. V lost 6 bases and J lost 5; bases outside the gene matches: 6. Germline CDR1 reads SNHLY; CDR2 reads FYNNEI. The CDR3 reads CASSQGEGTEAFF. The CDR3 nucleotides read TGTGCCAGCAGCCAGGGGGAAGGAACTGAAGCTTTCTTT.

The genes are TRBV10-3 and TRBJ2-2; 10 nucleotides agree with TRBD1. Germline CDR1 ENHRY, CDR2 SYGVKD. The V and J ends lost 6 bases and 9 bases, in that order; junction bases with no gene match: 4. The CDR3 contains 13 residues. CDR3: CAISPGQGRELFF. The CDR3 region has the DNA TGTGCCATCAGCCCGGGACAGGGGAGGGAGCTGTTTTTT.

This clonotype was seen at least ten times. The chain uses TRBV28 and TRBJ1-2, with D possibly matching TRBD1 (5 bases). Germline loops: CDR1 MDHEN, CDR2 SYDVKM. CDR3 size: 16 residues. V lost 6 bases to trimming and J lost 0 bases, with 17 bases between them. CDR3 coding DNA: TGTGCCAGCAGCTTAAGTCAGGGCCTGGCTAACTATGGCTACACCTTC. The encoded protein is CASSLSQGLANYGYTF.

This clonotype was recorded many times. The chain recombines TRBV28 with TRBJ2-7, with 8 bases lining up with TRBD2. Germline V CDR1 and CDR2: MDHEN, SYDVKM. This CDR3 region has 14 residues. V lost 8 bases to trimming and J lost 1 base; unmatched junction nucleotides: 7. The CDR3 nucleotides read TGTGCCAGCCCGGGGACTAGGGTATCCTACGAGCAGTACTTC. Protein sequence: CASPGTRVSYEQYF.

This clonotype was counted only a few times. The chain uses TRBV19 and TRBJ1-1; D uncertain. This CDR3 has 13 amino acids. Germline CDR1 is LNHDA and CDR2 is SQIVND (reference sequence). V shed 5 bases and J shed 4 bases, with 11 bases lying between them. The CDR3 DNA reads as TGTGCCAGTAGTTCGTGGGGAGGCACTGAAGCTTTCTTT. This sequence encodes CASSSWGGTEAFF.

Concerning this clonotype: A much larger clone lies one base from this, so it may be a read error. The chain employs TRBV29-1 and TRBJ1-2; no firm D call. Trimming removed 6 bases at V and 5 bases at J, with 19 bases between. CDR1 SQVTM and CDR2 ANQGSEA come from the germline V gene. There are 14 residues in the CDR3. CDR3 DNA sequence: TGCAGCGTCGACCACCAGTTCGGGCCATATGGCTACACCTTC. Translating it yields CSVDHQFGPYGYTF.

This clonotype was observed a handful of times. The gene calls are TRBV11-1 and TRBJ1-3; D unclear. V dropped 3 bases and J dropped 0 bases, with 9 bases sitting between them. CDR3 length equals 15 residues. The V gene's germline CDR1 is SGHAT and CDR2 FQDESV (reference sequence). CDR3 loop: CASSFWVDSGNTIYF. The CDR3 DNA is TGTGCCAGCAGCTTCTGGGTTGACTCTGGAAACACCATATATTTT.

There are many counts of this clonotype. The genes are TRBV12-3 or TRBV12-4 and TRBJ2-7, with D possibly TRBD1 on 6 matching bases. The germline V and J ends were trimmed by 4 bases and 2 bases, with 12 bases remaining between them. The CDR3 is 14 amino acids. The CDR3 DNA sequence: TGTGCCAGCAGTTCCCCTCAGGGGCCCTACGAGCAGTACTTC. This codes for CASSSPQGPYEQYF.

This clonotype was detected ten times or more. This chain uses TRBV3-1 with TRBJ1-4; D uncertain. Germline V gene data show CDR1 as LGHDT and CDR2 as YNNKEL (reference sequence). Trimming took 0 bases from V and 5 from J, leaving 10 bases between them. The CDR3 covers 15 residues. CDR3 loop: CASSQDYGKNEKLFF. The CDR3 nucleotides read TGTGCCAGCAGCCAAGATTACGGTAAAAATGAAAAACTGTTTTTT.

This clonotype has more than one count but fewer than ten. This rearrangement joins TRBV18 to TRBJ2-1; perhaps TRBD2 as D (6 bases). The length of the CDR3 is 18 residues. Germline V gene data show CDR1 as KGHSH and CDR2 as LQKENI. Between the trimmed V and J ends, which lost 0 bases and 0 bases, there was a span of 15 bases. CDR3 in DNA: TGTGCCAGCTCACCACCTTTGGGCGGGAAAGACTCCTACAATGAGCAGTTCTTC. Amino acids: CASSPPLGGKDSYNEQFF.

This chain joins TRBV10-2 and TRBJ1-5; a possible D gene is TRBD1 (5 bases). This CDR3 contains 14 residues. Trimming left V 6 bases short and J 5 bases short, with 14 bases between. Germline V gives CDR1 WSHSY, CDR2 SAAADI. The CDR3 region is CASRGQGFDQPQHF. Written as DNA, the CDR3 is TGCGCCAGCAGGGGCCAGGGATTCGATCAGCCCCAGCATTTT.

The sample holds many counts of this clonotype. The chain is built from TRBV28 and TRBJ2-3, with 9 bases lining up with TRBD2. V was clipped by 5 bases and J by 5 bases; unmatched bases: 14. The CDR3 is made up of 17 amino acids. Germline V CDR1 and CDR2: MDHEN, SYDVKM. CDR3 DNA sequence: TGTGCCAGCAGTCACTCGGGCGGGAGGGCCGCGCAAGATACGCAGTATTTT. Encoded protein: CASSHSGGRAAQDTQYF.

This clonotype was counted a few times. This rearrangement joins TRBV7-8 to TRBJ2-5; tentative D call: TRBD1 (5 bases). CDR3 length equals 15 residues. From germline, CDR1 is SGHVS and CDR2 FQNEAQ. Trimming cost V 4 bases and J 3 bases, with 15 bases left between them. In nucleotides, the CDR3 is TGTGCCAGCAGCTCCCTTGGGGCAGAAGAAGAGACCCAGTACTTC. This translates into CASSSLGAEEETQYF.

This clonotype was picked up many times. The CDR3 nucleotides are TGTGCCAGCAGCTCATACAGGGGCTACGAGCAGTACTTC. Translated, it gives CASSSYRGYEQYF. The chain combines TRBV11-2 with TRBJ2-7; 7 positions agree with TRBD1. CDR1 is SGHAT, CDR2 FQNNGV, per germline. This CDR3 region has 13 residues. V lost 4 bases to trimming and J lost 3 bases; unmatched junction nucleotides: 3.

About this clonotype itself: This may come from a read error, since a much larger clone is one base off. The V and J genes are TRBV4-3 and TRBJ1-4; D not resolved. Trimming took off 0 bases at V and 8 bases at J, with 13 bases between the two ends. The CDR3 length is 15 residues. Germline V gene lookup returns CDR1 LGHNA and CDR2 YSLEER. The CDR3 sequence is CASSQDDRGGEKLFF. The CDR3 nucleotides are TGCGCCAGCAGCCAAGATGATCGGGGAGGGGAAAAACTGTTTTTT.

This clonotype was recorded many times. For the CDR3, the DNA is TGTGCCAGCAGCTTCAGGGGAAGTGTCGCAGATACGCAGTATTTT. This encodes CASSFRGSVADTQYF. The gene calls are TRBV11-2 and TRBJ2-3, with D perhaps TRBD1 (6 bases). CDR1 is SGHAT and CDR2 is FQNNGV in the germline V gene. V shed 3 bases and J shed 4 bases, with 14 bases lying between them. CDR3 length equals 15 residues. Supplemented by reference TRBV11-2 and TRBJ2-3, the full variable domain reads EAGVAQSPRYKIIEKRQSVAFWCNPISGHATLYWYQQILGQGPKLLIQFQNNGVVDDSQLPKDRFSAERLKGVDSTLKIQPAKLEDSAVYLCASSFRGSVADTQYFGPGTRLTVL.

The rearrangement links TRBV19 to TRBJ2-7; 8 bases match TRBD2. The CDR3 contains 15 residues. V lost 3 bases and J lost 2; bases outside the gene matches: 6. Germline V gives CDR1 LNHDA, CDR2 SQIVND (reference sequence). CDR3 residues: CASSILAGGTYEQYF. The DNA for the CDR3 is TGTGCCAGTAGTATCCTGGCGGGAGGTACCTACGAGCAGTACTTC.

At least ten counts were recorded for this clonotype. The chain joins TRBV28 to TRBJ1-5; 7 bases line up with TRBD1. The junction had 8 bases not matched to a gene; V was cut back by 6 bases and J by 3 bases. The germline gives CDR1 MDHEN, CDR2 SYDVKM. This CDR3 comprises 15 residues. The CDR3 sequence: CASRDRDLPNQPQHF. DNA for the CDR3: TGTGCCAGCAGAGACAGGGATCTCCCCAATCAGCCCCAGCATTTT.

In its sample, this clonotype was seen many times. The chain recombines TRBV30 with TRBJ1-1; weak D call: TRBD1 (5 bases). Trimming took 5 bases from V and 1 from J, leaving 8 bases between them. CDR1 and CDR2 from the germline V gene are GTSNPN and SVGIG (reference sequence). The CDR3 extends over 12 amino acids. CDR3 nucleotides: TGTGCCTGGGACACAGGGAACACTGAAGCTTTCTTT. As protein: CAWDTGNTEAFF.

A few counts support this clonotype. V gene TRBV10-3 combines with J gene TRBJ2-1, with 7 positions matching TRBD2. In germline, CDR1 is ENHRY, CDR2 SYGVKD. The ends lost 3 bases at V and 10 bases at J; junction bases unmatched: 12. The CDR3 length is 15 residues. The DNA for the CDR3 is TGTGCCATCAGTGATGGGACCCTCGGGGGGAGGGAGCAGTTCTTC. Encoded protein: CAISDGTLGGREQFF.